This T cell receptor beta chain was profiled in a study of molecular identifiers for immune sequencing clone quantification. Study-level information: Replicate experiments divided RNA from about 20,000 or 100,000 naive CD8 cells into five parts and sequenced four.

Sorting selected naive CD8 T cells with a CD8+CD4-CCR7+CD45RA+ phenotype. The length of the CDR3 is 16 residues. Germline CDR1 reads DFQATT; CDR2 reads SNEGSKA (reference sequence). V was cut by 0 bases and J by 0 bases, with 13 bases left in between. Bulk libraries came from a prior protocol with listed TCR primers. TCRdb reprocessed the PCR reads via MiXCR and lists one record per CDR3 protein. The sample lists some 65,000 distinct CDR3 sequences, less than 20% occurring once. This clonotype was recorded many times. Its antigen is unidentified. Findings and caveats of the study: Over 98% of CMV-specific effector molecules, but under 1% of naive ones, were in clones above 20 copies.

This TCR was sampled from a human donor in good health. Some libraries in this study had Jurkat cell RNA spiked in. The chain uses TRBV20-1 and TRBJ2-3; D is ambiguous. Material: naive CD8+ T cells from blood, with Jurkat cell RNA spiked in. Documented subset: FACS-sorted CD8+CD4-CCR7+CD45RA+ naive T cells. CDR3 protein: CSARDSAKTSTDTQYF. In DNA, the CDR3 is TGCAGTGCTAGAGATTCGGCTAAAACTAGCACAGATACGCAGTATTTT.